This T cell receptor (beta chain) is from a study of cytomegalovirus exposure and HLA in healthy donors. Findings and caveats of the study: In a later analysis, common viral pathogens appeared linked to several of the most significant clusters.

The donors (healthy individuals) were bone marrow donors. V dropped 1 base and J dropped 1 base, with 18 bases sitting between them. CDR1 is GTSNPN, CDR2 SVGIG, per germline (reference sequence). This CDR3 region has 17 residues. Details on this clone: Its antigen is undetermined.

Amplification used 60 Vbeta primers and 13 Jbeta primers. Only in-frame clones appear in the TCRdb table, and some are missing; sequencing was by immunoSEQ multiplex PCR. The repertoire table contains about 72,000 clones. The rearrangement links TRBV30 to TRBJ2-3; D perhaps matches TRBD1 (6 bases). This receptor was taken from a man over 45 in good health and CMV-seropositive. The sequencing input was PBMCs. CDR3 coding DNA: TGTGCCTGGAGTGCACGGGGTGGGGGCTACCGCACAGATACGCAGTATTTT. Translation: CAWSARGGGYRTDTQYF.